This T cell receptor (beta chain) emerged from a study of regulatory T cells in long-lasting Graves disease. This clonotype occurred many times. Investigators prepared the TCR beta libraries by applying iRepertoire HTBI primers and Arm-PCR of CDR3 regions. TCRdb recomputed calls from the multiplex PCR reads with MiXCR, one row per CDR3 protein. The sample carries 500,000 to 700,000 distinct CDR3 sequences, under 20% recorded once. CDR1 and CDR2 (germline): MNHNS, SASEGT. V lost 7 bases and J lost 5; bases outside the gene matches: 9. CDR3 size: 14 residues. The time point was: newly diagnosed GD, antithyroid drugs for less than 3 months. RNA from PBMCs was the source of the TCR library. Separately, the same data were catalogued under a study of T cells in Graves' hyperthyroidism and ophthalmopathy. That study reports: The hyperthyroidism patients had all been newly diagnosed, and their disease duration was under 2 months. Their ages ranged from 18 to 65 years.

The specimen comprised peripheral blood mononuclear cells (PBMCs), sampled at new diagnosis, from a patient treated with antithyroid drugs. The chain carries TRBV6-1 and TRBJ2-7; 9 bases line up with TRBD1. This clonotype originated in a woman in her 30s with Graves disease. The CDR3 spells CASISGQGSHEQYF. The CDR3 DNA reads TGTGCCAGCATCTCAGGACAGGGGTCTCACGAGCAGTACTTC.